The clone carrying this T cell receptor (beta chain) showed up just a few times. Antigen: not known. The sample comes from a study of post-analysis software for immune sequencing data. Across the whole study: Several disease courses (relapsing-remitting, secondary progressive and progressive-relapsing) of multiple sclerosis were included. Study-wide points: The study found TRBV5-6, TRBV5-1 and TRBV20-1 among a few TRBV segments more frequent in patients than controls.

In germline, CDR1 is SGDLS, CDR2 YYNGEE. The ends lost 0 bases at V and 4 bases at J; junction bases unmatched: 6. The CDR3 consists of 16 residues. Unique molecular identifiers had been added to the TCR beta cDNA libraries. TCRdb fed the PCR reads into MiXCR, producing one record per CDR3 protein. This table has 400,000 to 500,000 distinct CDR3 sequences, approximately 39% appearing once. This receptor was taken from a girl aged 2 to 10 with multiple sclerosis. The sample taken for sequencing was blood. The chain is built from TRBV9 and TRBJ2-1; 8 positions match TRBD2. The CDR3 reads CASSVAGSGTYNEQFF. The CDR3 bases are TGTGCCAGCAGCGTAGCTGGTAGCGGGACTTACAATGAGCAGTTCTTC.